This entry describes one TCR beta chain. This clonotype has a handful of counts. The target of this receptor is not known. There are no base qualities to consult, and no much larger clone falls within one base. CDR1 LGHNA and CDR2 YSLEER were looked up in the germline V gene. Clipping removes 3 bases from V and 0 bases from J, with 9 as the unmatched junction base count. The CDR3 runs 18 amino acids, cysteine and phenylalanine included. The sequence is cut down to CDR3 DNA, 54 bases in frame from base 1. The sample originates from a study of molecular identifiers for immune sequencing clone quantification (dated by TCRdb to 2017 to 2018). As for the study more broadly: For a replicate experiment, the RNA from either approximately 20,000 or 100,000 naive CD8 T cells was divided into five aliquots, and four of those aliquots went on to sequencing. This methods study benchmarked molecular-identifier clustering-based TCR repertoire sequencing (MIDCIRS) and TCR RNA copy counting, using CD8 T cells to do so.

The library was made by PCR. TCRdb shows the sequencer as NextSeq 500. Bulk TCR libraries were prepared as previously described, using TCR primers listed in Table S5. Total RNA was purified with the Qiagen AllPrep DNA/RNA kit. Before analysis, reads from multiple sequencing runs of the same library were pooled. In the original analysis: Reads were retained only if an exact TCR constant sequence was present, and the retained reads were trimmed to 150 nt and grouped according to their 12-nt molecular barcodes. Within each barcode group, reads were sub-clustered at a 15% Levenshtein threshold, and quality-weighted consensus sequences were built per RNA molecule. Non-functional sequences were filtered out, along with any lower-count sequence sitting one edit away from another sequence. On the basis of fitting two negative binomial distributions, barcode sub-clusters with fewer than 20% of the maximum read count were discarded. TCRdb trimmed public reads at Q25 via fastp, called clones via MiXCR and kept in-frame beta chains. Identical CDR3 protein sequences are pooled into one entry, listed with their most common genes and DNA. TCRdb, rather than the study authors, made the V and J calls. This sample has approximately 500,000 distinct CDR3 sequences in its table, and about 25% of those were observed once. Roughly 0.77% of the sample is taken by the ten largest.

Libraries of naive CD8 T cells were generated from roughly 21,000 to 960,000 sorted cells, with 10%, 30% or 50% of the purified RNA used. Naive CD8 T cells were FACS-sorted as CD8+CD4-CCR7+CD45RA+ on a BD FACSAria II into RLT Plus buffer. Approximately nine TCR copies' worth of Jurkat RNA were spiked into 20,000-1,000,000 naive CD8 T cell samples to test detection sensitivity. Enrichment of CD8 T cells was done with RosetteSep CD8+ T Cell Enrichment Cocktail plus Ficoll-Paque, and ACK red cell lysis came afterward. Broader findings and caveats from the paper: Naive libraries contained spiked-in Jurkat TCR RNA (approximately 10 copies' worth), which is not part of the donor repertoire. Modeling estimated around 3 recovered TCR RNA copies per cell, compared with about ten by digital PCR, which implies about 32% capture efficiency. Spiked-in Jurkat TCR RNA equivalent to a single cell was reported to be detectable even among 800,000 to 1,000,000 naive CD8 T cells. Highly expanded clone sizes could be underestimated because identical TCR molecules may share a barcode. When barcode sub-clustering was omitted, TCR diversity was inflated by chimeric consensus sequences, with chimeras reaching as high as 47%. In CMV-specific effector cells, over 97% of molecules were held by clones above 20 RNA copies, whereas under 1% of molecules were held by such clones in naive cells.

The chain is encoded by TRBV4-3 joined to TRBJ2-1, and TRBD2 matches 9 of the central bases. Specimen: naive CD8+ T cells from blood, with Jurkat cell RNA spiked in. According to the study, the label for this sample's cell subset or site signals: FACS-sorted CD8+CD4-CCR7+CD45RA+ naive T cells. The source is a human donor in good health. Some libraries in this study had Jurkat cell RNA spiked in. CDR3 reads: CASSQGIAGDYSYNEQFF. The DNA sequence is TGCGCCAGCAGCCAGGGTATAGCGGGGGACTACTCCTACAATGAGCAGTTCTTC.